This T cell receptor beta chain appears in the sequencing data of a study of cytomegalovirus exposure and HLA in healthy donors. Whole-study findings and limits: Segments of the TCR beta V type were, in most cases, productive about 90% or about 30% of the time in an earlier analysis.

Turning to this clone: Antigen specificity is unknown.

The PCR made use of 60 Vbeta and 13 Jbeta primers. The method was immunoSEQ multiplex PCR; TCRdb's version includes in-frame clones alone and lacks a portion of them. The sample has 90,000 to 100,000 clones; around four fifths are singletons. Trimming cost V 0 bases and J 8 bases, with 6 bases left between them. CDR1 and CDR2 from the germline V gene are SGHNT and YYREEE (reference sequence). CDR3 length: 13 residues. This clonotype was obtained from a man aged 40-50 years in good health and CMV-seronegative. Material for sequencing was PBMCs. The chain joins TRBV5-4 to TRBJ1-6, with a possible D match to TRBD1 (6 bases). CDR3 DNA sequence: TGTGCCAGCAGCTTGGAGGGGGATTCACCCCTCCACTTT. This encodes CASSLEGDSPLHF.